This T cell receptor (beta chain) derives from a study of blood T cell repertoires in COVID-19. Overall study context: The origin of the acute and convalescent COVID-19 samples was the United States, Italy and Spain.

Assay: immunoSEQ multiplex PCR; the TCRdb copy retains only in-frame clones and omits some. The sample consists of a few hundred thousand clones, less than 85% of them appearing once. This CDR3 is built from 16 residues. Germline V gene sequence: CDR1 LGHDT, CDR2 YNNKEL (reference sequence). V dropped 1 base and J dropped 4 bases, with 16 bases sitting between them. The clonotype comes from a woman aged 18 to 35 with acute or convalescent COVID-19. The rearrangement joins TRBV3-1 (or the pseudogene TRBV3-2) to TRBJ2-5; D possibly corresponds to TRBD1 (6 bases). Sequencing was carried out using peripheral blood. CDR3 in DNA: TGTGCCAGCAGCCAAGCATCGTCAGGGGTAGGAGAGACCCAGTACTTC. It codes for CASSQASSGVGETQYF.